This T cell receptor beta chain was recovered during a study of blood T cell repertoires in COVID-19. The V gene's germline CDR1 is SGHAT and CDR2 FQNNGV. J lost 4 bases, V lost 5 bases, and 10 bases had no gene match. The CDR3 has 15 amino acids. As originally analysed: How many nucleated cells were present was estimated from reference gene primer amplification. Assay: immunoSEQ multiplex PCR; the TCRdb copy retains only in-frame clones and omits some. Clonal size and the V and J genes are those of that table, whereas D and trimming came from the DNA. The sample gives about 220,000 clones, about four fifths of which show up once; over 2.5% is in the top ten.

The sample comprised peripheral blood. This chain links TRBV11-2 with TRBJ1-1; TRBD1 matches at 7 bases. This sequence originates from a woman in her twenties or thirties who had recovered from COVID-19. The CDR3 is CASSPTGRRGTEAFF. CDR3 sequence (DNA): TGTGCCAGCAGCCCGACAGGGAGGAGAGGCACTGAAGCTTTCTTT.